This entry features one T cell receptor (beta chain) sequence. The data originate from a study of cytomegalovirus exposure and HLA in healthy donors. V lost 2 bases to trimming and J lost 4 bases; unmatched junction nucleotides: 3. The CDR3 spans 13 residues. Germline loops: CDR1 SGHNT, CDR2 YYREEE (reference sequence). PCR amplification relied on 60 Vbeta primers (plus 13 Jbeta primers). Sequencing was performed with immunoSEQ multiplex PCR; in TCRdb, only in-frame clones are kept and a portion is missing. Of some 150,000 clones listed, roughly 88% are singletons. The gene calls are TRBV5-4 and TRBJ2-7, with TRBD1 matching 7 bases. This TCR derives from a woman between 18 and 29 years old in good health and CMV-seronegative. Source material: PBMCs. DNA for the CDR3: TGTGCCAGCAGCTTTTCCAGGGGGTACGAGCAGTACTTC. Protein: CASSFSRGYEQYF.